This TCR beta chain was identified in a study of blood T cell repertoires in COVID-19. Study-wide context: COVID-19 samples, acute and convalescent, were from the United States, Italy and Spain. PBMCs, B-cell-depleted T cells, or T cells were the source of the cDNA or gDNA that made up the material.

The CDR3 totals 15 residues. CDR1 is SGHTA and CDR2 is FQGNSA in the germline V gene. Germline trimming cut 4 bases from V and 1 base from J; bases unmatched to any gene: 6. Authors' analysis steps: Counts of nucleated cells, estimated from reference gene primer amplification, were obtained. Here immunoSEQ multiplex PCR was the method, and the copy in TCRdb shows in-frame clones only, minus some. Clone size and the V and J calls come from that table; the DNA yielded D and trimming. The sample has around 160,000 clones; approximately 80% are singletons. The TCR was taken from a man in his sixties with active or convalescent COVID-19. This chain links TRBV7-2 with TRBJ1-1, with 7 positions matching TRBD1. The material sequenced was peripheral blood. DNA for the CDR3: TGTGCCAGCAGCTCATCGACAGGGCAGAACACTGAAGCTTTCTTT. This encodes CASSSSTGQNTEAFF.